The 21 T cell receptor beta chains below were found in one sample sequenced in a study of T cell responses to AZD1222 COVID-19 vaccine. Generated by immunoSEQ multiplex PCR, the TCRdb table keeps only in-frame clones and is missing some. The top ten hold about 5.4% of the sample, which has more than 120,000 clones, about 82% seen once. Sample: peripheral blood, taken 28 days after the second AZD1222 dose. These receptors originate from an adult who received the AZD1222 COVID-19 vaccine.

The V call is TRBV7-9, the J call TRBJ1-3; no clear D gene. This CDR3 has 16 residues. CDR1 and CDR2 from the germline V gene are SEHNR and FQNEAQ (reference sequence). Trimming stripped 5 bases from V and 0 bases from J, with 14 bases between. The CDR3 spells CASSQWTGSSGNTIYF. The CDR3, as DNA: TGTGCCAGCAGCCAGTGGACGGGAAGCTCTGGAAACACCATATATTTT.

J is TRBJ1-4 and V is TRBV29-1; 7 nucleotides line up with TRBD1. Per germline, CDR1 SQVTM and CDR2 ANQGSEA. V dropped 8 bases and J dropped 1; count of bases not matched to a gene: 19. This CDR3 region has 18 residues. The CDR3 sequence: CSPAPEGASEGTNEKLFF. The DNA of the CDR3 is TGCAGCCCTGCCCCGGAGGGGGCATCCGAAGGAACTAATGAAAAACTGTTTTTT.

About this clone: The same CDR3 is also encoded by other DNA sequences in this sample. The chain employs TRBV5-1 and TRBJ1-1, with D hard to call. The ends were cut back, 0 bases at V and 0 bases at J, with 3 bases in the middle. From germline, CDR1 is SGHRS and CDR2 YFSETQ. The CDR3 covers 13 residues. CDR3 in DNA: TGCGCCAGCAGCTTGGATGTGAACACTGAAGCTTTCTTT. Residues: CASSLDVNTEAFF.

This chain links TRBV30 with TRBJ2-7; a weak D match, TRBD2 (6 bases). Germline loops: CDR1 GTSNPN, CDR2 SVGIG (reference sequence). V was cut by 2 bases and J by 6 bases, with 14 bases left in between. The length of the CDR3 is 13 residues. Here the CDR3 DNA reads TGTGCCTGGAGTTCCCATGACGGGGGCGAGCAGTACTTC. Translation gives CAWSSHDGGEQYF.

J is TRBJ2-7 and V is TRBV19; TRBD1 agrees at 9 bases. V lost 6 bases and J lost 3; bases outside the gene matches: 6. The length of the CDR3 is 14 residues. From germline, CDR1 is LNHDA and CDR2 SQIVND (reference sequence). CDR3 in DNA: TGTGCCAGTAGAGACAGGGGGGCGAGCTACGAGCAGTACTTC. This sequence encodes CASRDRGASYEQYF.

This clone came up a few times. V gene TRBV14 combines with J gene TRBJ2-6, with no clear D. Trimming removed 0 bases from V and 2 bases from J, with 8 bases in between. Germline CDR1 is SGHDN and CDR2 is FVKESK. This CDR3 is built from 16 residues. This chain's CDR3 is CASSQDRVPGANVLTF. Here the CDR3 DNA reads TGTGCCAGCAGCCAAGATCGTGTCCCTGGGGCCAACGTCCTGACTTTC.

V and J are TRBV5-1 and TRBJ2-3, with unresolved D. The CDR3 has 14 residues. With 4 bases removed from V and 4 bases from J, the gap between germline ends came to 13 bases. The germline gives CDR1 SGHRS, CDR2 YFSETQ. The CDR3 sequence: CASSVDSGADTQYF. In nucleotides, the CDR3 is TGCGCCAGCAGCGTGGATAGTGGGGCAGATACGCAGTATTTT.

This chain uses TRBV14 with TRBJ2-5; TRBD2 agrees at 7 bases. Trimming cost V 0 bases and J 4 bases; bases outside gene matches: 14. Germline lookup yields CDR1 SGHDN and CDR2 FVKESK. The CDR3 totals 18 residues. CDR3 region: CASSQDWWPLASVETQYF. CDR3 sequence (DNA): TGTGCCAGCAGCCAAGATTGGTGGCCACTAGCGTCCGTAGAGACCCAGTACTTC.

V and J are TRBV19 and TRBJ2-6; 7 bases agree with TRBD1. The trim removed 5 bases at V and 0 bases at J, leaving 10 bases unmatched. Germline assignment: CDR1 LNHDA and CDR2 SQIVND (reference sequence). The CDR3 has 18 residues. In nucleotides, the CDR3 is TGTGCCAGTAGTCCTTTCGGACAGGCAACCTCTGGGGCCAACGTCCTGACTTTC. Protein product: CASSPFGQATSGANVLTF.

This clone was seen a single time. The chain links TRBV12-3 or TRBV12-4 to TRBJ1-5; no clear D gene. The V end lost 3 bases, the J end lost 6 bases, and 9 bases lay between the germline ends. The CDR3 covers 13 residues. CDR3: CASSFFGGQPQHF. The CDR3 bases are TGTGCCAGCAGTTTCTTTGGTGGTCAGCCCCAGCATTTT.

The V and J genes are TRBV5-1 and TRBJ2-5; 7 nucleotides agree with TRBD1. Germline V CDR1 and CDR2: SGHRS, YFSETQ. This CDR3 comprises 14 residues. J gave up 3 bases and V 0 bases, and 2 bases lay outside the gene matches. This CDR3 is CASSLGGTEETQYF. In DNA form, the CDR3 reads TGCGCCAGCAGCTTGGGAGGGACAGAAGAGACCCAGTACTTC.

The chain recombines TRBV6-5 with TRBJ2-2, with 12 bases that match TRBD2. Germline V lookup: CDR1 MNHEY, CDR2 SVGAGI. Trimming took 6 bases from V and 4 from J; bases not matched to a gene: 3. This CDR3 has 15 amino acids. The DNA for the CDR3 is TGTGCCAGCAGGGGGACTAGCGGGTTCACCGGGGAGCTGTTTTTT. This codes for CASRGTSGFTGELFF.

The J gene is TRBJ1-1, the V gene TRBV6-5, with D uncertain. The length of the CDR3 is 12 residues. Germline V gene sequence: CDR1 MNHEY, CDR2 SVGAGI. Trimming took 8 bases from V and 1 from J, leaving 8 bases between them. In nucleotides, the CDR3 is TGTGCCAGCTGCAGACAGAACACTGAAGCTTTCTTT. Encoded protein: CASCRQNTEAFF.

The chain's CDR3 is CASNPGGQLAGTQYF. In DNA form, the CDR3 reads TGTGCCAGCAACCCCGGCGGGCAGCTTGCGGGTACGCAGTATTTT. The V gene is TRBV9, the J gene TRBJ2-3, with D maybe TRBD2 (5 bases). Trimming took off 6 bases at V and 8 bases at J, with 22 bases between the two ends. The CDR3 covers 15 residues. Germline V gene sequence: CDR1 SGDLS, CDR2 YYNGEE.

This chain links TRBV6-6 with TRBJ2-5; 7 positions match TRBD2. The J segment lost 4 bases and the V segment lost 0 bases, leaving 5 bases of the junction unmatched. Germline CDR1 is MNHNY and CDR2 is SVGAGI (reference sequence). CDR3 length: 15 amino acids. CDR3 nucleotides: TGTGCCAGCAGTTACTCGGGAGGGCCAGGAGAGACCCAGTACTTC. Residues: CASSYSGGPGETQYF.

The gene calls are TRBV5-5 and TRBJ1-2; 9 positions match TRBD1. V dropped 4 bases and J dropped 7; count of bases not matched to a gene: 11. Germline V gene sequence: CDR1 SGHKS, CDR2 YYEKEE (reference sequence). The CDR3 is 15 residues long. CDR3: CASSRTGGNERGYTF. The CDR3 bases are TGTGCCAGCAGCCGCACAGGGGGCAACGAGCGTGGCTACACCTTC.

The V call is TRBV30, the J call TRBJ1-1, with TRBD1 identical over 8 bases. Germline CDR1 is GTSNPN and CDR2 is SVGIG (reference sequence). The CDR3 runs 14 residues. The junction had 7 bases not matched to a gene; V was cut back by 0 bases and J by 7 bases. In nucleotides, the CDR3 is TGTGCCTGGAGTGTGCTAAAGGGGACAGGTGAAGCTTTCTTT. Amino acid sequence: CAWSVLKGTGEAFF.

J is TRBJ1-1 and V is TRBV27, with TRBD1 matching 11 bases. After removal of 5 bases from V and 5 bases from J, the junction contained 7 bases not matched to a gene. This CDR3 spans 15 amino acids. Germline CDR1 MNHEY, CDR2 SMNVEV (reference sequence). The CDR3 loop is CASSTPGQGETEAFF. The CDR3 coding sequence is TGTGCCAGCAGTACACCGGGACAGGGGGAAACTGAAGCTTTCTTT.

The rearrangement joins TRBV20-1 to TRBJ1-1; D remains unclear. The V gene lost 3 bases and the J gene lost 1 base, with 9 bases spanning the gap. Germline loops: CDR1 DFQATT, CDR2 SNEGSKA (reference sequence). The length of the CDR3 is 13 residues. CDR3: CSASKASNTEAFF. The CDR3 bases are TGCAGTGCTAGTAAGGCCTCGAACACTGAAGCTTTCTTT.

V gene TRBV28 combines with J gene TRBJ1-6; D remains ambiguous. Germline CDR1 and CDR2: MDHEN and SYDVKM. The length of the CDR3 is 17 residues. V was cut by 4 bases and J by 0 bases, with 13 bases left in between. CDR3 DNA: TGTGCCAGCAGTTGGGTACCCGAGAGCTCCTATAATTCACCCCTCCACTTT. Protein: CASSWVPESSYNSPLHF. The variable domain in full, completed from reference TRBV28 and TRBJ1-6, reads DVKVTQSSRYLVKRTGEKVFLECVQDMDHENMFWYRQDPGLGLRLIYFSYDVKMKEKGDIPEGYSVSREKKERFSLILESASTNQTSMYLCASSWVPESSYNSPLHFGNGTRLTVT.

The chain is built from TRBV11-2 and TRBJ2-7, with 13 bases fitting TRBD2. From germline, CDR1 is SGHAT and CDR2 FQNNGV. There are 16 residues in the CDR3. The V segment lost 5 bases and the J segment 6 bases; nucleotides outside the gene matches: 10. The CDR3 DNA follows: TGTGCCAGCAGCCTCAGGGGGACTAGCGGGATAGGCGAGCAGTACTTC. Residues: CASSLRGTSGIGEQYF.